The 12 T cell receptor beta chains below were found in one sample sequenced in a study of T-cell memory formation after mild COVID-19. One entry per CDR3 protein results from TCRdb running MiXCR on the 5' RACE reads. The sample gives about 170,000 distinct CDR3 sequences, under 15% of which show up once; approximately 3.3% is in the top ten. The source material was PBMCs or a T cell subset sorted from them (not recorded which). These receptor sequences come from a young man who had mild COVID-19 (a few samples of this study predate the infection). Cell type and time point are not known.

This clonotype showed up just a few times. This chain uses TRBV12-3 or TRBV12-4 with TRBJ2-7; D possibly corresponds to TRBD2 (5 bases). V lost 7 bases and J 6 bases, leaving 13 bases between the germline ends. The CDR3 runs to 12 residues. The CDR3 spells CASTFGGSEQYF. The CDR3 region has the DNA TGTGCCAGCACCTTCGGTGGGAGCGAGCAGTACTTC.

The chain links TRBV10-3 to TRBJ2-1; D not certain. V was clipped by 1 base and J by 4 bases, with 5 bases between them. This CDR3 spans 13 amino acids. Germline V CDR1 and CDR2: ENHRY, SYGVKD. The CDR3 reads CAISEFLYNEQFF. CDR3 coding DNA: TGTGCCATCAGTGAGTTTTTATACAATGAGCAGTTCTTC.

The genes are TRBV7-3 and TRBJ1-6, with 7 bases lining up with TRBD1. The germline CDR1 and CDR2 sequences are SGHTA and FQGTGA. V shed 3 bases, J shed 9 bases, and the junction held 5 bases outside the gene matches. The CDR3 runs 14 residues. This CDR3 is CASSLQGESSPLHF. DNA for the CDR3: TGTGCCAGCAGCTTGCAGGGGGAAAGTTCACCCCTCCACTTT.

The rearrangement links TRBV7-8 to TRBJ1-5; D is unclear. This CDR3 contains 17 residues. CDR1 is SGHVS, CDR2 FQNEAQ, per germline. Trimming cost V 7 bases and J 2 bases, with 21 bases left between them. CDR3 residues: CASTIDVARRGNQPQHF. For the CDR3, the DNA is TGTGCCAGCACCATAGACGTCGCGCGCAGAGGCAATCAGCCCCAGCATTTT.

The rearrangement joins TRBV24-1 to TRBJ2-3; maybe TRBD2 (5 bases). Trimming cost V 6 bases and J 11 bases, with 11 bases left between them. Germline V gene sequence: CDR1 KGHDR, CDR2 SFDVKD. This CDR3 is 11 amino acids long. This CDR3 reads CATSTREWQYF. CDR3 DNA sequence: TGTGCCACCAGTACGAGGGAATGGCAGTATTTT.

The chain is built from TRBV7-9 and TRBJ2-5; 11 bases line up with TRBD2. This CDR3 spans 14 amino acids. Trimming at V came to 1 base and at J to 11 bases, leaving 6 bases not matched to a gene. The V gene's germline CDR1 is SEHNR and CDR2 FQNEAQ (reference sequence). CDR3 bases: TGTGCCAGCAGCTTAGAGACTAGCGGGGCGTCACAGTACTTC. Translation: CASSLETSGASQYF.

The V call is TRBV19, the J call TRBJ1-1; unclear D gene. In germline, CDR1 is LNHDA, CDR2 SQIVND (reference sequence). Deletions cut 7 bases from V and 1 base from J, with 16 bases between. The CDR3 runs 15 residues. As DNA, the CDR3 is TGTGCCAGTACCCCCTACCAACGGGAGAACACTGAAGCTTTCTTT. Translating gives CASTPYQRENTEAFF.

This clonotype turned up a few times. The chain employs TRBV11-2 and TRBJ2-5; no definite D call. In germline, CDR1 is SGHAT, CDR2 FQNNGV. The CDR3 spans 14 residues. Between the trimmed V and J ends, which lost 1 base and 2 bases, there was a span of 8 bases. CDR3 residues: CASSLVRYQETQYF. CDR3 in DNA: TGTGCCAGCAGCTTAGTCCGGTATCAAGAGACCCAGTACTTC.

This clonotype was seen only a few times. The CDR3 is CASSQTLGTRETQYF. DNA of the CDR3: TGCGCCAGCAGCCAGACCCTCGGGACCAGGGAGACCCAGTACTTC. The chain uses TRBV5-1 and TRBJ2-5; D tentatively reads TRBD1 or TRBD2 (5 bases each). V was pared by 4 bases and J by 5 bases, with 18 bases between. Per germline, CDR1 SGHRS and CDR2 YFSETQ. CDR3 length: 15 amino acids.

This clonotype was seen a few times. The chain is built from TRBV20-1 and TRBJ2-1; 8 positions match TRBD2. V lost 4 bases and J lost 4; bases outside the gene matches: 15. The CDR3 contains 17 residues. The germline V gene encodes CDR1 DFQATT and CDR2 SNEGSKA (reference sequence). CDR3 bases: TGCAGTGCTACCCAAGTGCGCGGGGGGCCCGGATACAATGAGCAGTTCTTC. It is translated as CSATQVRGGPGYNEQFF.

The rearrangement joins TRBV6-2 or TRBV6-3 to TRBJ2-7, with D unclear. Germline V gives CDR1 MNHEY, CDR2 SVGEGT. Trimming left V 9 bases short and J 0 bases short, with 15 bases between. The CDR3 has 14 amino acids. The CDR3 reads CASKGRASSYEQYV. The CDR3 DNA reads TGTGCCAGTAAAGGACGGGCGAGCTCCTACGAGCAGTACGTC.

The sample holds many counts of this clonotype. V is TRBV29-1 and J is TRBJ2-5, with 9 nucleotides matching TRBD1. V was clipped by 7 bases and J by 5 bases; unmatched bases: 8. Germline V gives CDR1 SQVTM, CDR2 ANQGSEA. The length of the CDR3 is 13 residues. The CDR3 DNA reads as TGCAGCGCCGGGACAGGGCGATGGGAGACCCAGTACTTC. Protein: CSAGTGRWETQYF.